This is a list of T cell receptor beta chains from one sample in a study of shared clonotypes between healthy human individuals. Profiling relied on immunoSEQ multiplex PCR, and the TCRdb table lists in-frame clones only, not all of them. Of over a million clones listed, more than 75% were seen once; the top ten hold 0.5% to 0.65%. Sequenced input: memory CD4+ T cells from PBMCs. The receptors shown here come from a man between 18 and 35 years old in good health. Some clones in this sample may be carry-over from other donors' samples. The CDR3 runs from the conserved cysteine through the conserved F or W. A D gene is named only where the DNA matches it firmly. Clone size is shown for a subset of rows, as once, few, many or a class of expanded clone.

TRBJ2-5 | NA | few | TRBV11-3 | CASSPAGSPHQETQYF | TGTGCCAGCAGCCCGGCAGGGAGCCCTCACCAAGAGACCCAGTACTTC
TRBJ2-7 | TRBD1 | NA | TRBV7-2 | CASSLSGTGVSYEQYF | TGTGCCAGCAGCTTATCCGGGACAGGGGTCTCCTACGAGCAGTACTTC
TRBJ1-2 | TRBD1 | NA | TRBV4-1 | CASSQEDRQGDGYTF | TGCGCCAGCAGCCAAGAGGACAGACAGGGCGATGGCTACACCTTC
TRBJ2-7 | NA | NA | TRBV2 | CASRMTAYEQYF | TGTGCCAGCAGGATGACAGCCTACGAGCAGTACTTC
TRBJ2-5 | NA | once | TRBV4-1 | CASSQGRFQETQYF | TGCGCCAGCAGCCAAGGGCGCTTCCAAGAGACCCAGTACTTC
TRBJ1-5 | TRBD1 | NA | TRBV28 | CASSSPGQGGNQPQHF | TGTGCCAGCAGTTCCCCGGGACAGGGGGGGAATCAGCCCCAGCATTTT
TRBJ1-1 | NA | NA | TRBV10-1 | CASSEATGYTEAFF | TGCGCCAGCAGTGAGGCCACAGGGTACACTGAAGCTTTCTTT
TRBJ1-2 | NA | NA | TRBV28 | CASSPWGGGYGYTF | TGTGCCAGCAGTCCTTGGGGGGGAGGCTATGGCTACACCTTC
TRBJ2-7 | NA | many | TRBV18 | CASSPDSFGEQYF | TGTGCCAGCTCACCAGACAGTTTTGGCGAGCAGTACTTC
TRBJ1-5 | NA | NA | TRBV28 | CASSRPPGAIHQPQHF | TGTGCCAGCAGTCGCCCCCCAGGGGCCATCCACCAGCCCCAGCATTTT
TRBJ1-1 | TRBD1 | many | TRBV5-1 | CASSAGTGGTEAFF | TGCGCCAGCAGCGCCGGGACAGGGGGAACGGAAGCTTTCTTT
TRBJ2-1 | NA | few | TRBV9 | CASSVVGQNYNEQFF | TGTGCCAGCAGCGTAGTGGGCCAAAACTACAATGAGCAGTTCTTC
TRBJ2-7 | TRBD2 | NA | TRBV7-8 | CASSPRASGGMGATEQYF | TGTGCCAGCAGCCCCCGGGCTAGCGGGGGGATGGGAGCGACGGAGCAGTACTTC
TRBJ1-2 | TRBD1 | NA | TRBV30 | CAWSTGSDYGYTF | TGTGCCTGGTCGACAGGGTCCGACTATGGCTACACCTTC
TRBJ2-2 | TRBD1 | NA | TRBV5-1 | CASSLGTGAGELFF | TGCGCCAGCAGCCTAGGTACAGGGGCCGGGGAGCTGTTTTTT
TRBJ2-3 | TRBD2 | NA | TRBV4-2 | CASSQVLAGGPDTQYF | TGTGCCAGCAGCCAAGTACTAGCGGGAGGGCCAGATACGCAGTATTTT
TRBJ1-1 | NA | few | TRBV18 | CASSPPNSMNTEAFF | TGTGCCAGCTCACCACCAAACAGCATGAACACTGAAGCTTTCTTT
TRBJ1-1 | NA | NA | TRBV5-7 | CASSRRLVNTEAFF | TGTGCCAGCAGCCGTCGGTTGGTGAACACTGAAGCTTTCTTT
TRBJ2-3 | NA | NA | TRBV6-1 | CASSDLYRLGGFRGTQYF | TGTGCCAGCAGTGACCTGTACCGGCTAGGGGGTTTTCGGGGTACGCAGTATTTT
TRBJ2-1 | NA | NA | TRBV11-2 | CASSPPASFSEQFF | TGTGCCAGCAGCCCTCCGGCTAGCTTCAGTGAGCAGTTCTTC
TRBJ2-1 | NA | once | TRBV11-3 | CASSYDTSHEQFF | TGTGCCAGCAGCTACGACACTAGTCATGAGCAGTTCTTC
TRBJ1-5 | NA | NA | TRBV25-1 | CASSPLRGGNQPQHF | TGTGCCAGCAGCCCATTGCGAGGGGGCAATCAGCCCCAGCATTTT
TRBJ2-6 | NA | NA | TRBV7-3 | CASSLVVGASPGANVLTF | TGTGCCAGCAGCTTAGTTGTAGGGGCCAGCCCTGGGGCCAACGTCCTGACTTTC
TRBJ2-7 | TRBD1 | NA | TRBV10-3 | CAITPGQTTYEQYF | TGTGCCATCACCCCGGGACAGACAACCTACGAGCAGTACTTC
TRBJ2-7 | NA | NA | TRBV19 | CASSKWPRGTGYEQYF | TGTGCCAGTAGTAAGTGGCCGAGGGGGACGGGATACGAGCAGTACTTC
TRBJ1-4 | NA | NA | TRBV2 | CASSAGILEKLFF | TGTGCCAGCAGTGCCGGGATTCTCGAAAAACTGTTTTTT
TRBJ2-7 | TRBD2 | NA | TRBV7-3 | CASSPQGGTRDEQYF | TGTGCCAGCAGCCCACAAGGGGGGACTAGGGACGAGCAGTACTTC
TRBJ1-2 | NA | NA | TRBV10-2 | CASSEDRNGYTF | TGCGCCAGCAGTGAGGATCGGAATGGCTACACCTTC
TRBJ1-2 | TRBD1 | NA | TRBV29-1 | CSVGTGANYGYTF | TGCAGCGTTGGCACAGGGGCTAACTATGGCTACACCTTC
TRBJ1-1 | NA | NA | TRBV29-1 | CSVVSGSTEAFF | TGCAGCGTTGTATCCGGGAGCACTGAAGCTTTCTTT
TRBJ2-6 | NA | NA | TRBV6-1 | CASSEARFRSGANVLTF | TGTGCCAGCAGTGAAGCGCGTTTTAGGTCTGGGGCCAACGTCCTGACTTTC
TRBJ1-2 | NA | NA | TRBV7-9 | CASRPIDRANYGYTF | TGTGCCAGCAGGCCTATCGACCGAGCTAACTATGGCTACACCTTC
TRBJ2-1 | TRBD2 | NA | TRBV5-6 | CASSDTSGEYNEQFF | TGTGCCAGCAGCGATACTAGCGGGGAATACAATGAGCAGTTCTTC
TRBJ1-4 | NA | NA | TRBV15 | CATSRGTLGERVGLFF | TGTGCCACCAGCAGAGGGACTCTCGGGGAGCGGGTCGGACTGTTTTTT
TRBJ2-1 | NA | NA | TRBV10-3 | CAISLARDVDEQFF | TGTGCCATCAGTTTAGCCAGGGATGTCGATGAGCAGTTCTTC
TRBJ2-3 | TRBD2 | NA | TRBV30 | CARDSGSGPTDTQYF | TGTGCCAGAGATAGCGGGAGTGGGCCCACGGATACGCAGTATTTT
TRBJ2-3 | TRBD2 | NA | TRBV18 | CASSPGLAADTQYF | TGTGCCAGCTCCCCCGGACTAGCGGCAGATACGCAGTATTTT
TRBJ1-1 | TRBD1 | NA | TRBV29-1 | CSGTGVNTEAFF | TGCAGCGGGACAGGAGTAAACACTGAAGCTTTCTTT
TRBJ1-2 | NA | NA | TRBV16 | CASSQGNYGYTF | TGTGCCAGCAGCCAAGGGAACTATGGCTACACCTTC
TRBJ2-3 | NA | NA | TRBV6-1 | CASTYGSGSTDTQYF | TGTGCCAGCACCTATGGGTCCGGGAGCACAGATACGCAGTATTTT
TRBJ2-7 | TRBD1 | NA | TRBV6-6 | CASSSHDRANSYEQYF | TGTGCCAGCAGTTCCCACGACAGGGCCAACTCCTACGAGCAGTACTTC
TRBJ2-5 | TRBD2 | NA | TRBV18 | CASSPPSGGETQYF | TGTGCCAGCTCACCACCGTCGGGAGGAGAGACCCAGTACTTC
TRBJ1-1 | NA | NA | TRBV7-8 | CASSSTPLLINTEAFF | TGTGCCAGCAGCTCGACCCCTCTGTTAATTAACACTGAAGCTTTCTTT
TRBJ2-7 | NA | NA | TRBV9 | CASSSPAGYEQYF | TGTGCCAGCAGCTCTCCAGCCGGCTACGAGCAGTACTTC
TRBJ1-4 | TRBD1 | few | TRBV18 | CASSPGTGEKLFF | TGTGCCAGCTCACCAGGGACAGGCGAAAAACTGTTTTTT